This T cell receptor (beta chain) was captured in a study of T cells in Graves' hyperthyroidism and ophthalmopathy (dated by TCRdb to 2018 to 2020). Regarding the study in general: Peripheral blood samples were taken at initial diagnosis, before any treatment was given. A discovery cohort of fewer than 110 patients, approximately 45 with Graves' ophthalmopathy and over 55 with stable Graves' hyperthyroidism, was used to find distinguishing TCR V-J signatures. Prospective prediction of ophthalmopathy was tested in an independent validation cohort consisting of 18 to 20 hyperthyroidism patients and about 17 patients who later progressed to ophthalmopathy. The 90 to 100 discovery patients were randomly split 7:3 into training and test sets. Thyroid tissue and blood T-cell repertoires from roughly 6 Graves' hyperthyroidism patients were also compared in the study. After sampling, hyperthyroidism patients received methimazole starting at 30 mg daily, and ophthalmopathy patients received high-dose intravenous methylprednisolone. The paper describes TCR Vbeta CDR3 sequencing of 140 or so peripheral blood samples, made up of about 41 ophthalmopathy patients, around 78 hyperthyroidism patients and roughly 17 progressor patients. What the work shows at the level of the full study, not this receptor alone: No statistical method was used to set the sample size in advance, and investigators knew the group allocation. A 13 V-J signature model separated ophthalmopathy from stable hyperthyroidism, with around 91% sensitivity and 81% to 83% specificity in cross-validation and 80%/75% in testing. Most expanded thyroid clonotypes (frequency above 0.001) were also detected in blood, suggesting blood repertoires may reflect thyroid immune responses. In validation, the model predicted progression to ophthalmopathy with approximately 71% sensitivity and 72% to 75% specificity, a median of roughly seven months before onset.

This clonotype was seen at least ten times. Its antigen is currently not known. No clone much larger than this one lies a single base away; base qualities are absent. Including the terminal cysteine and phenylalanine, the CDR3 comprises 15 residues. Left in the record is the CDR3 DNA by itself, 45 bases read in frame from the first base. The V and J ends are trimmed by 6 bases and 0 bases, leaving 15 bases between them. The TCR beta CDR3 regions were amplified from RNA transcripts. The TCR CDR3 was subjected to a first round of RT-PCR using the HTBI primer set and the Qiagen OneStep RT-PCR kit. A second multiplex PCR round built the libraries, followed by size selection and purification. Sequencing of the libraries was done on an Illumina HiSeq2000 using paired-end 100 bp reads. Per the authors' processing: SOAPnuke was used to process the raw data, throwing out any read that contained adapters or uncalled bases, had a mean Phred below 15, or lacked an exact constant-primer or identifier match. COPE v1.2.5 was used to merge the high-quality paired reads, and each unique nucleotide sequence was defined as a clonotype. MiTCR v1.1 was used to align the clonotypes against IMGT TRBV, TRBD and TRBJ reference segments. The analysis included only V-J combinations with a frequency above 0.0001, which together covered approximately 99% of the repertoires. A TCS score was defined as the ratio of F50 (clonal expansion) to E x V (chaos), with BLOSUM62-based TCRdist applied between CDR3 peptides within each V-J. Welch's t-statistics and random forest reduced around 510 V-J features to 13, which were used in a naive Bayes classifier (R e1071). TCRdb ran its own pipeline on the public reads, namely fastp trimming at Q25 and MiXCR clone calling, and kept in-frame beta chains. One record per CDR3 amino acid sequence lists the most common genes and DNA. None of the V and J calls come from the authors' own analysis; TCRdb made them. The sample table lists 350,000 to 400,000 distinct CDR3 sequences, more than 12% of them with a count of one. Approximately 29% of the sample is taken by the ten largest.

A patient counted as having stable Graves' hyperthyroidism if no progression to ophthalmopathy occurred over 18 months of follow-up. The hyperthyroidism patients were between 18 and 65 years old and newly diagnosed, with a disease duration of less than 2 months. Any patient with an uncontrolled infection, another autoimmune disease, pregnancy or lactation was excluded. Diagnoses were based on clinical symptoms, serum thyroxine and TRAb, thyroid ultrasound and orbital computed tomography. PBMCs were separated from 10 ml of fresh peripheral blood using Ficoll-Paque density gradient centrifugation. Trizol reagent was used to extract total RNA, and RNA quality was then checked on an Agilent 2100 Bioanalyzer.

Material: blood. This receptor was identified in a woman aged 25 to 39 with Graves' hyperthyroidism. The V and J genes are TRBV12-3 or TRBV12-4 and TRBJ2-7; TRBD2 is perhaps the D gene, given 5 matching bases. The DNA sequence is as follows: TGTGCCAGCAGGAAGCGGACGGATAGCTCCTACGAGCAGTACTTC. Its translation reads: CASRKRTDSSYEQYF.